Below, one TCR beta chain is given with its context. The antigen is not known. Run at survey level, the immunoSEQ assay was version v3.0. The data were produced by immunoSEQ multiplex PCR, yet TCRdb's version contains in-frame clones alone and is incomplete. The sample includes 20,000 to 25,000 clones, approximately 81% seen only once; the top ten take approximately 11%. This entry comes from a study of long-term antiretroviral therapy in people with HIV. From each donor, at least one pre-ART PBMC sample and at least two post-ART PBMC samples were obtained. The CDR3 runs 16 residues. Trimming removed 4 bases from V and 4 bases from J, with 19 bases in between. Per the germline V gene, CDR1 is SGHDT and CDR2 is YYEEEE. Study observations and caveats: Diversity went up after ART and still fell short of transplant donor controls.

The chain couples TRBV5-6 to TRBJ2-3; tentatively, D is TRBD1 (6 bases). This receptor was taken from a man aged 40-50 years with HIV. The sample here was unsorted PBMCs, taken 2.4 to 2.5 years after starting antiretroviral therapy. The CDR3: CASSASGAEAADTQYF. CDR3 DNA sequence: TGTGCCAGCAGCGCCTCAGGGGCGGAAGCGGCAGATACGCAGTATTTT.